This TCR beta chain was identified in a study of CD8+ T cells in alopecia areata. The CDR3 has 12 amino acids. V was shortened by 4 bases and J by 0 bases, with 5 bases between the two germline ends. CDR1 and CDR2 (germline): SGHDT, YYEEEE. It was cDNA, reverse transcribed from extracted RNA, that served as the sequencing template. Produced via immunoSEQ multiplex PCR; TCRdb's table is partial and in-frame only. The sample lists 90,000 to 120,000 clones, 45% to 60% occurring once. The chain carries TRBV5-6 and TRBJ2-7; no clear D. The TCR originated in a human donor with alopecia areata. What was sequenced was NKG2D-low CD8+ T cells sorted from blood. The CDR3: CASSLLSYEQYF. The CDR3 DNA reads TGTGCCAGCAGCCTGCTCTCCTACGAGCAGTACTTC. The entire variable domain, with the rest obtained from reference TRBV5-6 and TRBJ2-7, is as follows: DAGVTQSPTHLIKTRGQQVTLRCSPKSGHDTVSWYQQALGQGPQFIFQYYEEEERQRGNFPDRFSGHQFPNYSSELNVNALLLGDSALYLCASSLLSYEQYFGPGTRLTVT.